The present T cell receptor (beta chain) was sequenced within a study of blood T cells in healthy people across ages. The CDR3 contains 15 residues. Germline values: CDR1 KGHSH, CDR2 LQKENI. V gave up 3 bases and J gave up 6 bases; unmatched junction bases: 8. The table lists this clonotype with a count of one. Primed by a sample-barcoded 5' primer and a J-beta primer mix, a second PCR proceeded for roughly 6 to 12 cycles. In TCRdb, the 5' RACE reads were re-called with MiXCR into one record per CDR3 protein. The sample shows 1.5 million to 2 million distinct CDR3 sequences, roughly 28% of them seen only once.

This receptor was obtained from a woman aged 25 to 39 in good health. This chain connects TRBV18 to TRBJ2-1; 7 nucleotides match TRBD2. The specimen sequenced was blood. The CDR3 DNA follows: TGTGCCAGCTCACCCTCCGGGAGGTATTCCAATGAGCAGTTCTTC. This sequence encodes CASSPSGRYSNEQFF.